The rows below give T cell receptor beta chains drawn from one sample of a study of T cell repertoires in cytomegalovirus infection. One entry per CDR3 protein results from TCRdb running MiXCR on the reads. Of a few hundred thousand distinct CDR3 sequences listed, roughly 17% are singletons. Sequences were obtained from PBMCs. These TCRs come from a human donor in good health (CMV status not recorded). Some clones in this sample may be carry-over from other donors' samples. CDR3s include the opening cysteine and the closing phenylalanine or tryptophan. The D gene is left open where the match is weak. Some rows mark clone size as missing; the rest say once, few, many or name a class of expanded clone.

>TRBJ2-1|TRBV28|NA|TRBD1
CASSLSSLGRGWDEQFF
TGTGCCAGCAGTCTAAGTTCTCTCGGCAGGGGGTGGGATGAGCAGTTCTTC
>TRBJ2-5|TRBV7-8|many|TRBD2
CASSSYGTREGEETQYF
TGTGCCAGCAGCTCCTACGGGACGAGGGAGGGAGAAGAGACCCAGTACTTC
>TRBJ2-5|TRBV19|NA|NA
CASSSASSVETQYF
TGTGCCAGTAGTTCGGCGAGTAGCGTAGAGACCCAGTACTTC
>TRBJ2-3|TRBV6-2/TRBV6-3|NA|NA
CATRRAGYKDTDTQYF
TGTGCCACTCGGCGCGCGGGGTATAAAGATACAGATACGCAGTATTTT
>TRBJ2-7|TRBV19|NA|TRBD2
CASSVGLAGEPYEQYF
TGTGCCAGTAGTGTTGGACTAGCGGGGGAGCCCTACGAGCAGTACTTC
>TRBJ1-1|TRBV2|few|NA
CARQSNTEAFF
TGTGCCAGGCAATCAAACACTGAAGCTTTCTTT
>TRBJ1-2|TRBV7-2|many|NA
CASSLVGEGGYTF
TGTGCCAGCAGCTTAGTAGGGGAGGGGGGCTACACCTTC
>TRBJ2-7|TRBV5-8|NA|NA
CASSSSFYEQYF
TGTGCCAGCAGTTCCTCATTTTACGAGCAGTACTTC
>TRBJ1-1|TRBV12-3/TRBV12-4|many|TRBD1
CASSGWTGNLEAFF
TGTGCCAGCAGTGGATGGACAGGGAACCTTGAAGCTTTCTTT
>TRBJ2-3|TRBV7-8|many|NA
CASSLGADSSTDTQYF
TGTGCCAGCAGCTTAGGAGCGGACTCTAGCACAGATACGCAGTATTTT
>TRBJ1-2|TRBV3-1|once|NA
CASSQVPGVTPSYGYTF
TGTGCCAGCAGCCAAGTCCCGGGAGTGACTCCCAGCTATGGCTACACCTTC
>TRBJ1-4|TRBV7-2|many|NA
CASSLRRLNEKLFF
TGTGCCAGCAGCCTAAGACGGCTGAATGAAAAACTGTTTTTT
>TRBJ2-7|TRBV10-3|NA|TRBD2
CAISSGGETYEQYF
TGTGCCATCAGTAGCGGGGGTGAAACCTACGAGCAGTACTTC
>TRBJ2-7|TRBV7-3|many|TRBD1
CASSLMAGGGYEQYF
TGTGCCAGCAGCTTAATGGCAGGGGGCGGCTACGAGCAGTACTTC
>TRBJ1-1|TRBV29-1|NA|NA
CSVPGKLNTEAFF
TGCAGCGTTCCAGGGAAGCTCAACACTGAAGCTTTCTTT
>TRBJ2-5|TRBV6-2/TRBV6-3|NA|NA
CASSYGGAPNQETQYF
TGTGCCAGCAGTTACGGCGGTGCCCCAAACCAAGAGACCCAGTACTTC